This T cell receptor beta chain was identified in a study of early T cells in non-severe SARS-CoV-2 infection. Looking at the study overall: Sequenced material consisted of bulk RNA (from unsorted whole blood), and chains were unpaired.

Using its own MiXCR run on the 5' RACE reads, TCRdb lists one record per CDR3 protein. The table lists roughly 69,000 distinct CDR3 sequences, about 9.4% of them singletons. The V gene end was trimmed by 2 bases and the J gene end by 1 base; junction bases not matched to a gene: 10. CDR1 is ENHRY and CDR2 is SYGVKD in the germline V gene. The CDR3 spans 17 residues. The chain combines TRBV10-3 with TRBJ2-7; 8 bases are shared with TRBD2. Specimen: whole blood. The receptor's source is an adult who was a healthcare worker with PCR-confirmed SARS-CoV-2 infection or an uninfected control (not recorded which). CDR3 bases: TGTGCCATCAGTGAGCCACTAATGAGCGGGGGATCCTACGAGCAGTACTTC. Translation: CAISEPLMSGGSYEQYF.